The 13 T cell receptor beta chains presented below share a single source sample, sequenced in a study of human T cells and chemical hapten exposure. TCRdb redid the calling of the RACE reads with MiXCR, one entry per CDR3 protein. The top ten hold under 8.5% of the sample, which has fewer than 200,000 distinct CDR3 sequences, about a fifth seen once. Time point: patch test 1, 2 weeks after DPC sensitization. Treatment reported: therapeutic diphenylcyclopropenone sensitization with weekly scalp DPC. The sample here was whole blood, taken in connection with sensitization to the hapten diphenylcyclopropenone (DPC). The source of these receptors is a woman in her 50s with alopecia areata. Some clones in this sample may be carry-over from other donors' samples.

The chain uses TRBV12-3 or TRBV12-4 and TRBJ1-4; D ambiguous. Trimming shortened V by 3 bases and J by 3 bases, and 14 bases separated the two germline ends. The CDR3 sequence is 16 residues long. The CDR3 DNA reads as TGTGCCAGCAGTTTCTCTCCTGCGTCGGCTAATGAAAAACTGTTTTTT. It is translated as CASSFSPASANEKLFF.

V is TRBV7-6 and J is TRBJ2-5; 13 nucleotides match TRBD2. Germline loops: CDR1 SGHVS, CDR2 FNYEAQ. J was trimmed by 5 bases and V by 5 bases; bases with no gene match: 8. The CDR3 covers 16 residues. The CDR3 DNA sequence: TGTGCCAGCAGCCCAACGGGACTAGCGGGACGGGAGACCCAGTACTTC. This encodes CASSPTGLAGRETQYF. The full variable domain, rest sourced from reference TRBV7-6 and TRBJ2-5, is GAGVSQSPRYKVTKRGQDVALRCDPISGHVSLYWYRQALGQGPEFLTYFNYEAQQDKSGLPNDRFSAERPEGSISTLTIQRTEQRDSAMYRCASSPTGLAGRETQYFGPGTRLLVL.

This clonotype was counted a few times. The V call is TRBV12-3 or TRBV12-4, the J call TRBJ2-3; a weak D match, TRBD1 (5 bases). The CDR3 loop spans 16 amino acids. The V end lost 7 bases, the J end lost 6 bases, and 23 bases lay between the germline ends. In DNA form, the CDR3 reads TGTGCCAGCACCTTCCTTCAGGGCCCCGCTGGTGATACGCAGTATTTT. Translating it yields CASTFLQGPAGDTQYF.

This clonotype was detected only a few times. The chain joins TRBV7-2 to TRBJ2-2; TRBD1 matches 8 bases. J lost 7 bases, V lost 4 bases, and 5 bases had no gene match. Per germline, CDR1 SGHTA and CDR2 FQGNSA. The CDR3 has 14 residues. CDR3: CASSSRGRGGELFF. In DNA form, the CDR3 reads TGTGCCAGCAGCTCCAGGGGGCGAGGCGGGGAGCTGTTTTTT.

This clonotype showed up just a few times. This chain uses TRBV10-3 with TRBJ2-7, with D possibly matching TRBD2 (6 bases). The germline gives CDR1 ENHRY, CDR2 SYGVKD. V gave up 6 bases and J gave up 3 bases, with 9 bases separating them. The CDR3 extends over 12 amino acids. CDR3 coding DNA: TGTGCCATCAGCCGGGACTTCTACGAGCAGTACTTC. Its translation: CAISRDFYEQYF.

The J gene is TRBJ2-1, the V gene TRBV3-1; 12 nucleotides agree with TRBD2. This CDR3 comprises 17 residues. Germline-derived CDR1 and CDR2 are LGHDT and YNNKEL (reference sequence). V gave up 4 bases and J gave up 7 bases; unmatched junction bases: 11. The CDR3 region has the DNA TGTGCCAGCAGCCGCACCTGGAGACTAGCGGGAGAAAATGAGCAGTTCTTC. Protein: CASSRTWRLAGENEQFF.

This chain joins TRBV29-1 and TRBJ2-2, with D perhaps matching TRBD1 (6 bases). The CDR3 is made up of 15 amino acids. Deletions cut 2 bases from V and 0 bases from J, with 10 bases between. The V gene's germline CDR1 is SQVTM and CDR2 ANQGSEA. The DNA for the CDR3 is TGCAGCGTTGAATTGGGGGCGACGAACACCGGGGAGCTGTTTTTT. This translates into CSVELGATNTGELFF.

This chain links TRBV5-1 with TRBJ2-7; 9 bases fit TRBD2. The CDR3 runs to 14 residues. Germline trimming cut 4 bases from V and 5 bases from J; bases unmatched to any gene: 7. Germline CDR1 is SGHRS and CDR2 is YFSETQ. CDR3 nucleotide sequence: TGCGCCAGCAGCACGGCTAGCGGGACCCACGAGCAGTACTTC. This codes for CASSTASGTHEQYF.

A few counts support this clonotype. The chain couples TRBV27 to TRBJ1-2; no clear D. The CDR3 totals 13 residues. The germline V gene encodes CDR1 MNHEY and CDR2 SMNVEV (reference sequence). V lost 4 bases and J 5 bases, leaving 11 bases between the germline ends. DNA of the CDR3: TGTGCCAGCAGTTCGGCAGTACTATATGGCTACACCTTC. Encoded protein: CASSSAVLYGYTF.

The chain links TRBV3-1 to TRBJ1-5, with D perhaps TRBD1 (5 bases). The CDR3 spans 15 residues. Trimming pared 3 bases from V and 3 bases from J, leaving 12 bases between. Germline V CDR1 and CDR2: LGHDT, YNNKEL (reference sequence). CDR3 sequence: CASSQSDSYNQPQHF. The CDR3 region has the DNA TGTGCCAGCAGCCAGTCTGACAGCTACAATCAGCCCCAGCATTTT.

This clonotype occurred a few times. CDR3 sequence reads: CASSSSGRAYEQYF. The CDR3 DNA is TGTGCCAGCAGCTCTAGCGGGAGGGCCTACGAGCAGTACTTC. V and J are TRBV11-2 and TRBJ2-7; 12 nucleotides match TRBD2. J lost 2 bases, V lost 4 bases, and 0 bases had no gene match. Germline V gene lookup returns CDR1 SGHAT and CDR2 FQNNGV. This CDR3 has 14 residues. Based on the CDR3 plus reference TRBV11-2 and TRBJ2-7, the full variable domain is EAGVAQSPRYKIIEKRQSVAFWCNPISGHATLYWYQQILGQGPKLLIQFQNNGVVDDSQLPKDRFSAERLKGVDSTLKIQPAKLEDSAVYLCASSSSGRAYEQYFGPGTRLTVT.

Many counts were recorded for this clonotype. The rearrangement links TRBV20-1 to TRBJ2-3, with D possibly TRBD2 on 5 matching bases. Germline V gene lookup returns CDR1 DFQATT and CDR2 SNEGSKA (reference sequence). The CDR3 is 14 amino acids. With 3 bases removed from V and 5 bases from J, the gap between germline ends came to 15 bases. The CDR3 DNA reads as TGCAGTGCTAGGGACTGGCAAAGAGTAGATACGCAGTATTTT. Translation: CSARDWQRVDTQYF.

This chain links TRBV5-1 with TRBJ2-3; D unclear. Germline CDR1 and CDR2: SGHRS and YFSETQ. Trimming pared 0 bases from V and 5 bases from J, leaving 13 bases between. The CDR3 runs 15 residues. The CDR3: CASSLEQPWGDTQYF. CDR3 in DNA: TGCGCCAGCAGCTTGGAGCAGCCATGGGGAGATACGCAGTATTTT.